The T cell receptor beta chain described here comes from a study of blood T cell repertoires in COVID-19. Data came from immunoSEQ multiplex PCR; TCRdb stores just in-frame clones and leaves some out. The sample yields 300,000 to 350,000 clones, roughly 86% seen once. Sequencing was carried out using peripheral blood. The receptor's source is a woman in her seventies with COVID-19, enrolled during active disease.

CDR3 loop: CASSRQSSYGYTF. As DNA, the CDR3 is TGTGCCAGCAGCCGACAGTCCTCGTATGGCTACACCTTC. This chain joins TRBV13 and TRBJ1-2; tentatively, D is TRBD1 (5 bases). The CDR3 extends over 13 amino acids. Germline CDR1 reads PRHDT; CDR2 reads FYEKMQ (reference sequence). V gave up 5 bases and J gave up 5 bases, with 12 bases separating them.